This T cell receptor beta chain was sequenced for a study of T cells expressing NK-cell markers. As for the study in general: Investigators obtained TCR beta repertoires from sorted CD3+CD56+NKG2C+, CD3+CD56+NKG2C- and CD3+CD56-NKG2C+ T cells. Whole-study findings and limits: Similarly, these clonotypes led the CD3+CD56-NKG2C+ fraction as well in a handful of donors. Dominant NKG2C+ clonotypes accounted for about 1.0-8% of CD8+ T cells in about 6 donors.

This CDR3 contains 16 residues. The V gene's germline CDR1 is KGHSH and CDR2 LQKENI. TCRdb reprocessed the 5' RACE reads and keeps a single row for each CDR3 protein, giving no DNA. The listing records 200,000 to 300,000 distinct CDR3 sequences. About this clonotype: Its specificity is not known.

The sequencing sample was made of blood T cells: a sorted CD56 or NKG2C T cell subset, CD4+ or CD8+ T cells, or bulk PBMC T cells (not recorded which). V gene TRBV18 combines with J gene TRBJ2-5; lacking DNA, the TRBD2 call made by TCRdb goes unchecked. This clonotype was obtained from a woman aged 18 to 75 in good health. The CDR3 loop is CASSVIAGDFQETQYF.